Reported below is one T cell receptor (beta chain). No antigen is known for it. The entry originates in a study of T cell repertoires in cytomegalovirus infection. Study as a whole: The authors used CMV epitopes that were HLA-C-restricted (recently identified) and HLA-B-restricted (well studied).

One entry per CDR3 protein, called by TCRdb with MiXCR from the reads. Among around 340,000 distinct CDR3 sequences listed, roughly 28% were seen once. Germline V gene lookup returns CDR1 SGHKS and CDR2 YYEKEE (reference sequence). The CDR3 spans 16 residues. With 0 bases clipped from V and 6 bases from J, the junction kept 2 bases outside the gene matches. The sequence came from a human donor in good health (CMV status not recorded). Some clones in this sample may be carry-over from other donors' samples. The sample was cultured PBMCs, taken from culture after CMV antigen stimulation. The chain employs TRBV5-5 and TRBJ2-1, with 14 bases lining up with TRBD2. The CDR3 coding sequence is TGTGCCAGCAGCTTGGGTGGACTAGCGGGGGGCAATGAGCAGTTCTTC. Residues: CASSLGGLAGGNEQFF.